This TCR beta chain was identified in a study of shared clonotypes between healthy human individuals. Findings and limits, study-wide: The diversity represented, both genetic and in exposure history, was limited by few donors.

Trimming took 7 bases from V and 8 from J, leaving 12 bases between them. The CDR3 has 13 residues. Germline loops: CDR1 MNHEY, CDR2 SVGAGI. The table came from immunoSEQ multiplex PCR; TCRdb's copy has only in-frame clones and leaves some out. The sample holds 2,500,000 or so clones; around 93% are singletons and the top ten take roughly 0.34%. As regards this clone: Its antigen is currently unknown.

The sample was naive CD4+ T cells from PBMCs. The subset was: CD45RA+ positively selected. V gene TRBV6-5 combines with J gene TRBJ1-6, with D unresolved. The receptor was isolated from a man between 18 and 35 years old in good health. Some clones in this sample may be carry-over from other donors' samples. CDR3 nucleotides: TGTGCCAGCAAGTTCGGGTCGGATTCACCCCTCCACTTT. Translating gives CASKFGSDSPLHF.